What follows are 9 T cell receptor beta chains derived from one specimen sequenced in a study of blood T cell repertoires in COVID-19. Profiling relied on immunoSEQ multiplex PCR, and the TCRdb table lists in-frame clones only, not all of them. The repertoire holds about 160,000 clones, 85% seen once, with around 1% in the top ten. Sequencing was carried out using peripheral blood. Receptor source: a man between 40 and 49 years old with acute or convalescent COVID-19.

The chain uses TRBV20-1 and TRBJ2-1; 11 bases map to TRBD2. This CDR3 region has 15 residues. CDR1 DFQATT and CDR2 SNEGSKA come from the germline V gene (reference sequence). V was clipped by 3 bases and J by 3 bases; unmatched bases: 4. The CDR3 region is CSASAGTSGYNEQFF. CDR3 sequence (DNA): TGCAGTGCTAGTGCTGGGACTAGCGGCTACAATGAGCAGTTCTTC.

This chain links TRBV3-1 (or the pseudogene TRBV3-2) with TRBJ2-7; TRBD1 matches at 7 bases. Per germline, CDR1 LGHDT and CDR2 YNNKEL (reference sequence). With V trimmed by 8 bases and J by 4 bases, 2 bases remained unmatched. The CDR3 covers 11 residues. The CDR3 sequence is CASGQVYEQYF. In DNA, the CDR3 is TGTGCCAGCGGACAGGTTTACGAGCAGTACTTC.

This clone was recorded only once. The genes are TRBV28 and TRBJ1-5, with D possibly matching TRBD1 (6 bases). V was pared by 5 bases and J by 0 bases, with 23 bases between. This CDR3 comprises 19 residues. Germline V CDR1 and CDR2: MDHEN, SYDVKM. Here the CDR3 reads CASSPWDTQNLYSNQPQHF. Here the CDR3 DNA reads TGTGCCAGCAGTCCCTGGGACACTCAAAACCTCTATAGCAATCAGCCCCAGCATTTT.

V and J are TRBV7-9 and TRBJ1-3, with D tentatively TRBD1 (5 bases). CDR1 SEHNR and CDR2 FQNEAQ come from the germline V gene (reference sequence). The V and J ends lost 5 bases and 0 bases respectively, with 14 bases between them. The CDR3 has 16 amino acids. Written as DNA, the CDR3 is TGTGCCAGCAGCCCGCCAAGGGGAAGCTCTGGAAACACCATATATTTT. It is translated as CASSPPRGSSGNTIYF. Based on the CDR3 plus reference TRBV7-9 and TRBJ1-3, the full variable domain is DTGVSQNPRHKITKRGQNVTFRCDPISEHNRLYWYRQTLGQGPEFLTYFQNEAQLEKSRLLSDRFSAERPKGSFSTLEIQRTEQGDSAMYLCASSPPRGSSGNTIYFGEGSWLTVV.

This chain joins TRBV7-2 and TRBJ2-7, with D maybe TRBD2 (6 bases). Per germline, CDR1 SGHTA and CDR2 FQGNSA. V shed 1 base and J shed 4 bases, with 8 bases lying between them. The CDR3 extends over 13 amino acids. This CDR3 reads CASSLGREYEQYF. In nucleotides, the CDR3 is TGTGCCAGCAGCTTAGGGAGGGAGTACGAGCAGTACTTC.

The CDR3 region is CASTVSDSNSPLHF. CDR3 DNA sequence: TGTGCCAGCACGGTTTCGGACAGTAATTCACCCCTCCACTTT. V and J are TRBV5-4 and TRBJ1-6, with a tentative D call TRBD1 (6 bases). Germline V gives CDR1 SGHNT, CDR2 YYREEE (reference sequence). The CDR3 length is 14 residues. The V end lost 6 bases, the J end lost 6 bases, and 13 bases lay between the germline ends.

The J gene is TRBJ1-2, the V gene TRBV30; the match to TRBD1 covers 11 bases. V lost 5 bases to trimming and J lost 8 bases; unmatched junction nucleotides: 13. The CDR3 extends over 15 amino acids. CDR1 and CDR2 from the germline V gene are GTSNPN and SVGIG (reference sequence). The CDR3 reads CAWGRTGGMGRGYTF. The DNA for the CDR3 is TGTGCCTGGGGACGGACAGGGGGCATGGGCAGGGGCTACACCTTC.

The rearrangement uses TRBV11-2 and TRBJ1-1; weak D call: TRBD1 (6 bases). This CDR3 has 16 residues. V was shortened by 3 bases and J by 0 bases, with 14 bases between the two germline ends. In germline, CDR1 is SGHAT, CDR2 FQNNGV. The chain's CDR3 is CASSFRGAKVNTEAFF. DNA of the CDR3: TGTGCCAGCAGCTTCCGGGGGGCGAAGGTGAACACTGAAGCTTTCTTT.

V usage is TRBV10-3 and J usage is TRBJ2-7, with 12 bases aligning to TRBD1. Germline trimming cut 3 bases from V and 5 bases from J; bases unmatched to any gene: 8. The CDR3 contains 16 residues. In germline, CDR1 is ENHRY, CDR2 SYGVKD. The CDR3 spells CAISDSWDRGQDEQYF. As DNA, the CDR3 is TGTGCCATCAGTGATTCTTGGGACAGGGGGCAGGACGAGCAGTACTTC.